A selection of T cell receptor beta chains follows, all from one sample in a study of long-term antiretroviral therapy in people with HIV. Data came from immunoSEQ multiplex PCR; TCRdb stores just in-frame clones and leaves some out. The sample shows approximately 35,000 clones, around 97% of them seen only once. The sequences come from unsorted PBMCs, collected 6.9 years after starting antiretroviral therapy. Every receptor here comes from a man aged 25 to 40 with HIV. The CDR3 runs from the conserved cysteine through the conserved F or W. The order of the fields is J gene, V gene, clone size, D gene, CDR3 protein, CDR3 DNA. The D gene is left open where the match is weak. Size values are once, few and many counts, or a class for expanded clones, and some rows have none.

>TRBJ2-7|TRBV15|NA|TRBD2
CATSRESGSYEQYF
TGTGCCACCAGCAGAGAGAGCGGGAGTTACGAGCAGTACTTC
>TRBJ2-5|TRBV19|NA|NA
CASHSPGTGETQYF
TGTGCCAGCCATTCACCCGGGACGGGGGAGACCCAGTACTTC
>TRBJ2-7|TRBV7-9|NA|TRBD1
CASSSKGQGTYEQYF
TGTGCCAGCAGCTCGAAGGGACAGGGTACCTACGAGCAGTACTTC
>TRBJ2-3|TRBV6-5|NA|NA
CASTNEGSTQYF
TGTGCCAGCACCAACGAGGGGTCCACGCAGTATTTT
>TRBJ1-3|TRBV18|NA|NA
CASSPNSGNTIYF
TGTGCCAGCTCACCTAACTCTGGAAACACCATATATTTT
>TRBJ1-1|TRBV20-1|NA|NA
CSATPAPSF
TGCAGTGCCACCCCAGCACCCTCCTTT
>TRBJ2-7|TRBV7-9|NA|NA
CASSPVQGGSYEQYF
TGTGCCAGCAGCCCGGTTCAGGGTGGGTCCTACGAGCAGTACTTC
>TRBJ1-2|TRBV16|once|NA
CASSQYKDKMGYTF
TGTGCCAGCAGCCAATATAAGGACAAAATGGGCTACACCTTC
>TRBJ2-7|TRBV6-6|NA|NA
CASRGTEGPYEQYF
TGTGCCAGCAGAGGGACTGAGGGGCCCTACGAGCAGTACTTC
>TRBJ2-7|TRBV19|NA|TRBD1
CASSAVDRAPYEQYF
TGTGCCAGTAGTGCCGTCGACAGGGCCCCCTACGAGCAGTACTTC
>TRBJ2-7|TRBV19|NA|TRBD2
CAGGTTEYEQYF
TGTGCCGGAGGGACTACCGAATACGAGCAGTACTTC
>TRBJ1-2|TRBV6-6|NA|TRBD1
CASQFETGGPYYTF
TGTGCCAGCCAGTTCGAGACAGGGGGTCCTTACTACACCTTC
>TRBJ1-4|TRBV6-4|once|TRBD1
CASRPSGTGDEKLFF
TGTGCCAGCAGACCCTCCGGGACAGGGGATGAAAAACTGTTTTTT
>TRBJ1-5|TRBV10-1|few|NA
CASKARKPQHF
TGCGCCAGCAAGGCAAGGAAGCCCCAGCATTTT
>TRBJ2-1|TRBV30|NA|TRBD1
CAWSVLETGETSEQFF
TGTGCCTGGAGTGTACTAGAGACAGGGGAAACGAGTGAGCAGTTCTTC
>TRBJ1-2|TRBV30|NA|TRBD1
CAWASSPTGLNYGYTF
TGTGCCTGGGCGAGCTCCCCGACAGGGTTAAACTATGGCTACACCTTC
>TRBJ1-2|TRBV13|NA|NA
CASSLGLKGGADGYTF
TGTGCCAGCAGCTTAGGCTTGAAGGGGGGTGCGGATGGCTACACCTTC
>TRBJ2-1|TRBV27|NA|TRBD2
CASSSYSGSGDNEQFF
TGTGCCAGCAGTTCTTACAGCGGGAGCGGGGACAATGAGCAGTTCTTC
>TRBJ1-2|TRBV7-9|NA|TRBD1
CASSLVGQVSDGYTF
TGTGCCAGCAGCTTAGTAGGACAGGTGTCGGATGGCTACACCTTC
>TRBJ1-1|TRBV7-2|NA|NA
CASSLRWGFEAFF
TGTGCCAGCAGCCTTCGGTGGGGTTTTGAAGCTTTCTTT
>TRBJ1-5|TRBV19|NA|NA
CASSIEGVGDQPQHF
TGTGCCAGTAGTATCGAAGGGGTTGGGGATCAGCCCCAGCATTTT
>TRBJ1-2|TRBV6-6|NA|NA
CASNSQGYTF
TGTGCCAGCAACTCCCAAGGCTACACCTTC
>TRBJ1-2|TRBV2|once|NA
CASSSTGGKEGYTF
TGTGCCAGCAGCTCCACGGGGGGTAAAGAAGGCTACACCTTC